This T cell receptor beta chain is from a study of response to subunit inactivated influenza vaccine. The CDR3 loop spans 13 amino acids. J was trimmed by 4 bases and V by 1 base; bases with no gene match: 0. Germline loops: CDR1 LNHNV, CDR2 YYDKDF (reference sequence). Using its own MiXCR run on the RT-PCR reads, TCRdb lists one record per CDR3 protein. The data contain more than 600,000 distinct CDR3 sequences, about 18% of them singletons. Sample: PBMCs from blood, taken roughly 5 days after vaccination. This clonotype originated in a man between 45 and 60 years old who received an inactivated influenza vaccine. The V and J genes are TRBV15 and TRBJ2-5; TRBD1 agrees at 7 bases. CDR3 sequence (DNA): TGTGCCACCAGCAGAGGGACAGGAGAGACCCAGTACTTC. It translates to CATSRGTGETQYF.